Presented here are 12 T cell receptor beta chains from one specimen sequenced in a study of blood T cell repertoires in COVID-19. TCRdb's copy holds only in-frame clones and misses some; the assay was immunoSEQ multiplex PCR. The data show around 250,000 clones, roughly 85% seen once. The sequenced sample consisted of peripheral blood. These receptors came from a man in his forties or fifties with active or convalescent COVID-19.

As for this clone: At the DNA level, this CDR3 is encoded by other sequences in the same sample as well. The J gene is TRBJ2-7, the V gene TRBV19; possibly TRBD2 for D (6 bases). The CDR3 is 13 amino acids. Germline V gene data show CDR1 as LNHDA and CDR2 as SQIVND (reference sequence). V was shortened by 4 bases and J by 2 bases, with 9 bases between the two germline ends. CDR3 residues: CASSTGLTYEQYF. CDR3 nucleotides: TGTGCCAGTAGTACGGGACTCACCTACGAGCAGTACTTC.

This clone was found once. This chain uses TRBV27 with TRBJ2-5, with 7 bases lining up with TRBD1. Germline V lookup: CDR1 MNHEY, CDR2 SMNVEV (reference sequence). The V gene end was trimmed by 3 bases and the J gene end by 2 bases; junction bases not matched to a gene: 3. CDR3 length: 14 residues. CDR3 protein: CASSFLGQQETQYF. CDR3 DNA sequence: TGTGCCAGCAGTTTTTTGGGACAGCAAGAGACCCAGTACTTC.

The chain links TRBV27 to TRBJ2-1; tentative D call: TRBD2 (5 bases). The ends were cut back, 6 bases at V and 3 bases at J, with 15 bases in the middle. This CDR3 has 15 amino acids. Germline loops: CDR1 MNHEY, CDR2 SMNVEV (reference sequence). This chain's CDR3 is CASRPRGGFYNEQFF. The CDR3 DNA reads as TGTGCCAGCAGGCCTCGGGGTGGGTTCTACAATGAGCAGTTCTTC.

The genes are TRBV4-3 and TRBJ1-1; 7 nucleotides agree with TRBD1. The germline gives CDR1 LGHNA, CDR2 YSLEER. V was clipped by 4 bases and J by 0 bases; unmatched bases: 2. The CDR3 spans 14 residues. The DNA for the CDR3 is TGCGCCAGCAGCCCCGACAGGGTGAACACTGAAGCTTTCTTT. It specifies CASSPDRVNTEAFF.

Written as DNA, the CDR3 is TGCGCCAGCAGCCGAGCGATGGGGACATCGGGTTGGGATACGCAGTATTTT. This gives the protein CASSRAMGTSGWDTQYF. This chain joins TRBV4-1 and TRBJ2-3, with a tentative D call TRBD1 (6 bases). From germline, CDR1 is MGHRA and CDR2 YSYEKL. V was pared by 4 bases and J by 6 bases, with 23 bases between. The CDR3 contains 17 residues.

V and J are TRBV4-2 and TRBJ2-5; TRBD2 aligns across 10 bases. With V trimmed by 4 bases and J by 4 bases, 12 bases remained unmatched. The CDR3 runs to 17 residues. The germline V gene encodes CDR1 LGHNA and CDR2 YNFKEQ. For the CDR3, the DNA is TGTGCCAGCAGCCCCCGAGGACCTGTAGCGGGAGGAGAGACCCAGTACTTC. Amino acid sequence: CASSPRGPVAGGETQYF.

The genes are TRBV6-5 and TRBJ1-5; D might be TRBD1 (6 bases). This CDR3 region has 14 residues. Germline CDR1 MNHEY, CDR2 SVGAGI. Trimming took 8 bases from V and 4 from J, leaving 15 bases between them. Here the CDR3 reads CASREGTGNQPQHF. The CDR3 DNA sequence: TGTGCCAGCCGGGAGGGCACAGGGAATCAGCCCCAGCATTTT.

The chain employs TRBV7-2 and TRBJ2-1, with D possibly TRBD1 on 5 matching bases. Germline CDR1 SGHTA, CDR2 FQGNSA. With 5 bases removed from V and 1 base from J, the gap between germline ends came to 12 bases. The CDR3 consists of 15 residues. Here the CDR3 DNA reads TGTGCCAGCAGCAGGACGGACAATTCCTACAATGAGCAGTTCTTC. This gives the protein CASSRTDNSYNEQFF.

The genes are TRBV18 and TRBJ1-1; D is uncertain. CDR3 length equals 16 residues. Germline CDR1 reads KGHSH; CDR2 reads LQKENI. The germline V and J ends were trimmed by 2 bases and 0 bases, with 13 bases remaining between them. CDR3 protein: CASSPRGGIMNTEAFF. The CDR3 nucleotides read TGTGCCAGCTCACCAAGAGGCGGCATAATGAACACTGAAGCTTTCTTT.

J is TRBJ2-1 and V is TRBV5-1; TRBD2 is a possible D gene (6 bases). Trimming took 4 bases from V and 4 from J, leaving 12 bases between them. The germline V gene has CDR1 SGHRS and CDR2 YFSETQ. The CDR3 covers 14 residues. Here the CDR3 reads CASSKGLIYNEQFF. The CDR3 nucleotides are TGCGCCAGCAGCAAGGGACTTATATACAATGAGCAGTTCTTC.

The rearrangement links TRBV2 to TRBJ2-1, with D possibly TRBD1 on 7 matching bases. In germline, CDR1 is SNHLY, CDR2 FYNNEI. V was shortened by 4 bases and J by 9 bases, with 16 bases between the two germline ends. The CDR3 runs to 14 residues. The CDR3 DNA reads TGTGCCAGCAGTGCCATAACCCAGGGGGGTGAGCAGTTCTTC. Its protein is CASSAITQGGEQFF.

This chain's CDR3 is CASSHRAGELFF. DNA of the CDR3: TGTGCCAGCAGCCACAGGGCCGGGGAGCTGTTTTTT. The V gene is TRBV11-2, the J gene TRBJ2-2; D is possibly TRBD1 (6 bases). The CDR3 runs to 12 residues. V lost 5 bases to trimming and J lost 6 bases, with 7 bases between them. Per the germline V gene, CDR1 is SGHAT and CDR2 is FQNNGV. The full variable domain, completed using reference TRBV11-2 and TRBJ2-2, is EAGVAQSPRYKIIEKRQSVAFWCNPISGHATLYWYQQILGQGPKLLIQFQNNGVVDDSQLPKDRFSAERLKGVDSTLKIQPAKLEDSAVYLCASSHRAGELFFGEGSRLTVL.